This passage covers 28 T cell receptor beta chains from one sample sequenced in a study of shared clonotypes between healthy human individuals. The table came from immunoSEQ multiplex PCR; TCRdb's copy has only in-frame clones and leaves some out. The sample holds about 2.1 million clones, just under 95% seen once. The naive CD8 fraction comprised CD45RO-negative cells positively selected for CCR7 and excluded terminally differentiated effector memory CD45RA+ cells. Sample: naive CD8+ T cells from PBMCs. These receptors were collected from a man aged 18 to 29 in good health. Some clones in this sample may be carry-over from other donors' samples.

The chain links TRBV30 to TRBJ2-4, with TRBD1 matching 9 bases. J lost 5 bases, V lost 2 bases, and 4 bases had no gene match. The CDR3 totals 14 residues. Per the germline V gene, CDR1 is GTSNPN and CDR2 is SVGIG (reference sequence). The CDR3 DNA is TGTGCCTGGAGTCCCGGGACAGGGCAAAACATTCAGTACTTC. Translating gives CAWSPGTGQNIQYF.

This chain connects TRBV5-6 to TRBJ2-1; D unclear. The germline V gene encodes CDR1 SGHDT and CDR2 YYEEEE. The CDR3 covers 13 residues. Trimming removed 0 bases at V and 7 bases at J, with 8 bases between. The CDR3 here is CASSLVSLNEQFF. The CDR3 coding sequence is TGTGCCAGCAGCTTGGTGAGCCTTAATGAGCAGTTCTTC.

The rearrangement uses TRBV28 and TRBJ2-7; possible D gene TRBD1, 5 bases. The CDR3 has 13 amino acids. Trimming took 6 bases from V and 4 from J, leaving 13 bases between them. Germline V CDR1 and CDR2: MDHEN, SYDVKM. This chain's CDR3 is CASSRPQGYEQYF. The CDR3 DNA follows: TGTGCCAGCAGCCGCCCTCAGGGTTACGAGCAGTACTTC.

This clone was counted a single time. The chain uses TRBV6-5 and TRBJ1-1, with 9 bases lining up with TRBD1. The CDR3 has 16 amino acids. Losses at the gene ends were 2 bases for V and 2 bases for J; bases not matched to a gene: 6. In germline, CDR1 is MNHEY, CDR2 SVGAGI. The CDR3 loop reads CASSYPTTGGNTEAFF. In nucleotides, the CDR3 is TGTGCCAGCAGTTACCCTACGACAGGGGGTAACACTGAAGCTTTCTTT.

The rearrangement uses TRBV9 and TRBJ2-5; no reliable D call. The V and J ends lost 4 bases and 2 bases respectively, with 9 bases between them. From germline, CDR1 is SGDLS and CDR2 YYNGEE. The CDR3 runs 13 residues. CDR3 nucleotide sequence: TGTGCCAGCAGCACCCGGTTACAAGAGACCCAGTACTTC. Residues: CASSTRLQETQYF. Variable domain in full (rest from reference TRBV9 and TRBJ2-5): DSGVTQTPKHLITATGQRVTLRCSPRSGDLSVYWYQQSLDQGLQFLIQYYNGEERAKGNILERFSAQQFPDLHSELNLSSLELGDSALYFCASSTRLQETQYFGPGTRLLVL.

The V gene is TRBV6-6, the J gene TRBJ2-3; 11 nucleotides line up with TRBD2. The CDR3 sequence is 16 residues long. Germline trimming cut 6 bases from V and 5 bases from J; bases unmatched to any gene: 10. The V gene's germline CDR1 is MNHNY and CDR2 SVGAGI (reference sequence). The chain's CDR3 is CASSSAVSGRVDTQYF. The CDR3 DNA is TGTGCCAGCAGCAGCGCCGTTAGCGGGAGGGTAGATACGCAGTATTTT.

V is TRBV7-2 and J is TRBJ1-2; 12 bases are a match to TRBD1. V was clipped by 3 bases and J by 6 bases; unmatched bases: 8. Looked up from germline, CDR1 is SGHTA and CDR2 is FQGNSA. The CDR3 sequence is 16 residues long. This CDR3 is CASSFQGGQGAHGYTF. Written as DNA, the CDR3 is TGTGCCAGCAGCTTCCAGGGGGGACAGGGGGCCCATGGCTACACCTTC.

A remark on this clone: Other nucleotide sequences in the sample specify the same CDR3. CDR3: CASRRGEQYF. DNA for the CDR3: TGTGCCAGCAGACGCGGGGAGCAGTACTTC. The rearrangement uses TRBV2 and TRBJ2-7, with D maybe TRBD2 (5 bases). Trimming stripped 6 bases from V and 7 bases from J, with 7 bases between. The CDR3 loop spans 10 amino acids. Germline loops: CDR1 SNHLY, CDR2 FYNNEI. Filled out from reference TRBV2 and TRBJ2-7, the complete variable domain reads EPEVTQTPSHQVTQMGQEVILRCVPISNHLYFYWYRQILGQKVEFLVSFYNNEISEKSEIFDDQFSVERPDGSNFTLKIRSTKLEDSAMYFCASRRGEQYFGPGTRLTVT.

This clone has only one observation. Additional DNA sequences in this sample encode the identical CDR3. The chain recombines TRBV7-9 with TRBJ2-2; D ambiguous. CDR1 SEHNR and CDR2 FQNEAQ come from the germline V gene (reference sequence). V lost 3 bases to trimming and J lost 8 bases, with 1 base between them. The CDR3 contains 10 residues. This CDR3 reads CASSLGELFF. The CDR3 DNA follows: TGTGCCAGCAGCTTGGGGGAGCTGTTTTTT.

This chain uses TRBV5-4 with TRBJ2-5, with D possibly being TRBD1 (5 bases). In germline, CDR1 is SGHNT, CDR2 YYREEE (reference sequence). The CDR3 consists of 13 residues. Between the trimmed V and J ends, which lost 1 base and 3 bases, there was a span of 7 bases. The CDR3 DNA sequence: TGTGCCAGCAGCTTGACAGGAGAAGAGACCCAGTACTTC. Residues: CASSLTGEETQYF.

CDR3 protein: CAWSGQSASYEQYF. Here the CDR3 DNA reads TGTGCCTGGAGTGGACAATCCGCTTCCTACGAGCAGTACTTC. This chain joins TRBV30 and TRBJ2-7; D remains unclear. V was cut by 1 base and J by 1 base, with 11 bases left in between. The germline CDR1 and CDR2 sequences are GTSNPN and SVGIG (reference sequence). The CDR3 is 14 residues long. The entire variable domain, with the rest obtained from reference TRBV30 and TRBJ2-7, is as follows: SQTIHQWPATLVQPVGSPLSLECTVEGTSNPNLYWYRQAAGRGLQLLFYSVGIGQISSEVPQNLSASRPQDRQFILSSKKLLLSDSGFYLCAWSGQSASYEQYFGPGTRLTVT.

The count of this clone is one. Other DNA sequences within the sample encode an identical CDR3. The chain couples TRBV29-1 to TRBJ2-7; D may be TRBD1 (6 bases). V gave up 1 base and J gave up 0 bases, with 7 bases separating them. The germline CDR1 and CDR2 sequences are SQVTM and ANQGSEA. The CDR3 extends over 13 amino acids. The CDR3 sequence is CSVEGGLSYEQYF. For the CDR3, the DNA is TGCAGCGTTGAAGGGGGGCTCTCCTACGAGCAGTACTTC.

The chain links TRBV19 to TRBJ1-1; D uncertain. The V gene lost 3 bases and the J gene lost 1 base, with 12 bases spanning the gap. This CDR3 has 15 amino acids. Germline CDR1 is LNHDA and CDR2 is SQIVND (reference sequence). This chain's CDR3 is CASSILREGNTEAFF. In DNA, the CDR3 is TGTGCCAGTAGTATTCTACGGGAAGGGAACACTGAAGCTTTCTTT.

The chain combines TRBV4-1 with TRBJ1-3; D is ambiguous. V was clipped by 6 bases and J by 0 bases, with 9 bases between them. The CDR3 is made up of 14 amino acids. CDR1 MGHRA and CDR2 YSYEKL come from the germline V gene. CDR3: CASRLSDSGNTIYF. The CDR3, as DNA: TGCGCCAGCAGATTAAGTGACTCTGGAAACACCATATATTTT.

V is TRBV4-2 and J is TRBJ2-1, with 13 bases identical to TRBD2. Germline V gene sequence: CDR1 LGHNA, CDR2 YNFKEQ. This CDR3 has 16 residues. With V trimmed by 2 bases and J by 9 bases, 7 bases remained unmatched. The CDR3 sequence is CASSQTSGRVWGEQFF. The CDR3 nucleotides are TGTGCCAGCAGCCAAACTAGCGGGAGGGTCTGGGGTGAGCAGTTCTTC.

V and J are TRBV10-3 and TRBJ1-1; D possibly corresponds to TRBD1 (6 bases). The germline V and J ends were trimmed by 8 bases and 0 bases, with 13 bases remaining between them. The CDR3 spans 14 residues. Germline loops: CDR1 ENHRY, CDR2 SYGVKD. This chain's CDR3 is CAIGNRALNTEAFF. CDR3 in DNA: TGTGCCATCGGCAACAGGGCCTTGAACACTGAAGCTTTCTTT.

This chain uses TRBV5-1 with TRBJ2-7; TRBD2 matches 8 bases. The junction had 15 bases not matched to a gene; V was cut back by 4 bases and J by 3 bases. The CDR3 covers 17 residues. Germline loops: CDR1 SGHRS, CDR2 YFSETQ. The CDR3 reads CASSLNLLSGSYYEQYF. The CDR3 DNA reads TGCGCCAGCAGCCTAAACCTCCTGAGCGGGAGCTACTACGAGCAGTACTTC.

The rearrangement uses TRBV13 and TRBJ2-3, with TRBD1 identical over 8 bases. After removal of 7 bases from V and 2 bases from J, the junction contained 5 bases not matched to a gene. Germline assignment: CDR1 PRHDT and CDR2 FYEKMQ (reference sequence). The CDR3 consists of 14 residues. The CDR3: CASTLDRVTDTQYF. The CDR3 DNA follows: TGTGCCAGCACCCTGGACAGGGTCACAGATACGCAGTATTTT.

The CDR3 coding sequence is TGTGCCAGTAAGGAGGCAACTAATGAAAAACTGTTTTTT. Its protein is CASKEATNEKLFF. The chain uses TRBV19 and TRBJ1-4; D is uncertain. Germline loops: CDR1 LNHDA, CDR2 SQIVND (reference sequence). V lost 7 bases, J lost 0 bases, and 6 bases lay in between. This CDR3 spans 13 amino acids.

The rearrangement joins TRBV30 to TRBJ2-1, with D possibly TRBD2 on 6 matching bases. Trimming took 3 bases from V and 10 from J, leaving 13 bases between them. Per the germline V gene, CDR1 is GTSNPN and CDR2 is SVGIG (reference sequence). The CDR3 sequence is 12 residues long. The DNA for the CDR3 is TGTGCCTGGAGCGATACCCGGGGGGAGCAGTTCTTC. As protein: CAWSDTRGEQFF.

CDR3 nucleotide sequence: TGTGCCAGCAGTTACTCCGACGAAGGAGCCTACGAGCAGTACTTC. Translating it yields CASSYSDEGAYEQYF. The rearrangement uses TRBV6-5 and TRBJ2-7; D is unclear. CDR3 length: 15 residues. Germline V gene sequence: CDR1 MNHEY, CDR2 SVGAGI. V lost 0 bases and J 2 bases, leaving 11 bases between the germline ends.

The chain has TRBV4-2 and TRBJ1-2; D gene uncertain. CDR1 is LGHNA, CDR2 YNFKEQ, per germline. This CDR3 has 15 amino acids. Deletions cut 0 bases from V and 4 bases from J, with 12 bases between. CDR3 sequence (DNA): TGTGCCAGCAGCCAAGAACACGCGGACTTCTATGGCTACACCTTC. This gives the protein CASSQEHADFYGYTF.

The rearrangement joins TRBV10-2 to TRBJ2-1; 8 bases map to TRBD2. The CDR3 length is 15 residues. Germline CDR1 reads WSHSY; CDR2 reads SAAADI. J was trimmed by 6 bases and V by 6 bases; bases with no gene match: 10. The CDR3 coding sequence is TGCGCCAGCAGCCCGGGACTAGAGTTGAGCAATGAGCAGTTCTTC. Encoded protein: CASSPGLELSNEQFF.

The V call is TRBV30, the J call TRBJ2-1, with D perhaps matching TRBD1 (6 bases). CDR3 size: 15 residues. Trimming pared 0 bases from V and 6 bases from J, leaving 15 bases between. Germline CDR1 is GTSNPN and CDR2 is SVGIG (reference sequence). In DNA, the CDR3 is TGTGCCTGGAGTGTACCTTGGGGGCGGGTCAATGAGCAGTTCTTC. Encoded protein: CAWSVPWGRVNEQFF. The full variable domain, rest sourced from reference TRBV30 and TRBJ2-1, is SQTIHQWPATLVQPVGSPLSLECTVEGTSNPNLYWYRQAAGRGLQLLFYSVGIGQISSEVPQNLSASRPQDRQFILSSKKLLLSDSGFYLCAWSVPWGRVNEQFFGPGTRLTVL.

This CDR3 reads CASSGTSGDYNEQFF. In nucleotides, the CDR3 is TGTGCCAGCAGCGGGACTAGCGGGGACTACAATGAGCAGTTCTTC. The J gene is TRBJ2-1, the V gene TRBV11-3; TRBD2 matches 13 bases. J lost 3 bases, V lost 5 bases, and 1 base had no gene match. CDR3 length equals 15 residues. CDR1 and CDR2 (germline): SGHNT, YENEEA.

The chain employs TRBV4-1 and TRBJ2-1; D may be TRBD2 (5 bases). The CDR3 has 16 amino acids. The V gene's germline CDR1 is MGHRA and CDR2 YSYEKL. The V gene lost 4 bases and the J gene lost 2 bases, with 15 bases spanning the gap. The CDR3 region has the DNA TGCGCCAGCAGCCCCCAGCCCGGGGTAGCCTACAATGAGCAGTTCTTC. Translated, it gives CASSPQPGVAYNEQFF.

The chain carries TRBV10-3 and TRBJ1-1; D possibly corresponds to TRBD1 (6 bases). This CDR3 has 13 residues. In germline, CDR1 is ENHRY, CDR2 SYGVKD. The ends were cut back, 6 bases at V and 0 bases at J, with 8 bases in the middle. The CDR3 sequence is CAISTGLNTEAFF. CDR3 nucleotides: TGTGCCATCAGCACAGGGCTGAACACTGAAGCTTTCTTT.

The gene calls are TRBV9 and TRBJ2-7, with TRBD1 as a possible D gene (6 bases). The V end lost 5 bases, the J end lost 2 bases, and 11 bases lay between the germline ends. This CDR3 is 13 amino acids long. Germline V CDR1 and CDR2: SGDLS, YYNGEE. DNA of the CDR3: TGTGCCAGCAGTGGGGACACCGCCTACGAGCAGTACTTC. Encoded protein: CASSGDTAYEQYF.